This paragraph reports one T cell receptor (beta chain). Its antigen remains unknown. The data derive from a study of cytotoxic CD8 clonotypes in ibrutinib-treated CLL. The study's findings and limits: Age-matched healthy donor levels were exceeded by baseline clonality, which tracked circulating CD8+ T-cell counts.

The CDR3 consists of 12 residues. Germline-derived CDR1 and CDR2 are GTSNPN and SVGIG (reference sequence). V was trimmed by 8 bases and J by 5 bases, leaving 13 bases between them. The table came from immunoSEQ multiplex PCR; TCRdb's copy has only in-frame clones and leaves some out. The sample records some 140,000 clones, approximately 90% being singletons. The chain carries TRBV30 and TRBJ2-1; D not certain. This sample comprised PBMCs, obtained after 12 months of ibrutinib treatment. This TCR was recovered from a human donor with chronic lymphocytic leukemia. The CDR3 DNA sequence: TGTGCCGGATCTAGGCTGGACAATGAGCAGTTCTTC. This translates into CAGSRLDNEQFF. The full variable domain, completed using reference TRBV30 and TRBJ2-1, is SQTIHQWPATLVQPVGSPLSLECTVEGTSNPNLYWYRQAAGRGLQLLFYSVGIGQISSEVPQNLSASRPQDRQFILSSKKLLLSDSGFYLCAGSRLDNEQFFGPGTRLTVL.